This T cell receptor (beta chain) is drawn from a study of T cells after yellow fever vaccination. This CDR3 has 14 amino acids. The V gene end was trimmed by 5 bases and the J gene end by 5 bases; junction bases not matched to a gene: 8. From germline, CDR1 is MDHEN and CDR2 SYDVKM. Broader study findings: Post-booster reappearance was seen for most primary-vaccination clones (roughly 97% CD4, around 90% CD8). There was a small share of clonotypes that showed up in both the CD4 and CD8 compartments. The secondary response showed a weaker magnitude and a faster peak, day 5 versus 15.

This clonotype was seen repeatedly, ten times or more. What it binds is unknown. A 5'RACE template-switching step, the method used to make TCR cDNA, added a universal primer site and UMIs. MiXCR was run by TCRdb on the 5' RACE reads, yielding one entry per CDR3 protein. The sample carries hundreds of thousands of distinct CDR3 sequences, around 4% recorded once. V usage is TRBV28 and J usage is TRBJ2-5, with 7 positions matching TRBD1. The TCR originated in a young man who received the YFV17D yellow fever vaccine. The sample here was PBMCs, taken on the day of the yellow fever booster vaccination. CDR3 in amino acids: CASSPRQGGETQYF. CDR3 bases: TGTGCCAGCAGTCCTCGACAGGGTGGGGAGACCCAGTACTTC.